This T cell receptor (beta chain) was recorded in a study of blood T cell repertoires in COVID-19. For the study at large: Donors in the United States, Italy and Spain gave samples during acute or convalescent COVID-19.

Patients from Seattle were sampled longitudinally, starting during active infection. In the authors' workflow: Reference gene primers were amplified, and this amplification served to estimate nucleated cell counts. TCRdb's table, derived via immunoSEQ multiplex PCR, lists solely in-frame clones and lacks some. V, J and clone size derive from that table, while D and trimming were established from the DNA sequence. The table shows 250,000 to 300,000 clones, with almost 90% occurring only once. The CDR3 extends over 16 amino acids. CDR1 and CDR2 (germline): GTSNPN, SVGIG (reference sequence). With 0 bases removed from V and 7 bases from J, the gap between germline ends came to 19 bases.

The material sequenced was peripheral blood. The chain recombines TRBV30 with TRBJ2-1; D remains ambiguous. The source of this sequence is a woman in her twenties or thirties with COVID-19, enrolled during active disease. The CDR3 is CAWSVPRSVLMNEQFF. The CDR3 DNA sequence: TGTGCCTGGAGTGTACCTAGATCCGTCCTTATGAATGAGCAGTTCTTC.